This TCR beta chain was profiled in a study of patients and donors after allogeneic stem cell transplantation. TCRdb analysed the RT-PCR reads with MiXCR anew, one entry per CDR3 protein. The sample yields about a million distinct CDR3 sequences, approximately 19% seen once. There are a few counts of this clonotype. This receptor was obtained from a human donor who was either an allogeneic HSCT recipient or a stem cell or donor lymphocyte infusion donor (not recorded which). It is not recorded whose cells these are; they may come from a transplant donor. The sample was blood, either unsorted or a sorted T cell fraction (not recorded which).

The chain's CDR3 is CSARKDGSNSPLHF. Here the CDR3 DNA reads TGCAGTGCTCGGAAGGACGGGAGTAATTCACCCCTCCACTTT. V is TRBV20-1 and J is TRBJ1-6; D uncertain. The CDR3 is 14 amino acids. Germline CDR1 reads DFQATT; CDR2 reads SNEGSKA (reference sequence). The germline V and J ends were trimmed by 5 bases and 6 bases, with 14 bases remaining between them.